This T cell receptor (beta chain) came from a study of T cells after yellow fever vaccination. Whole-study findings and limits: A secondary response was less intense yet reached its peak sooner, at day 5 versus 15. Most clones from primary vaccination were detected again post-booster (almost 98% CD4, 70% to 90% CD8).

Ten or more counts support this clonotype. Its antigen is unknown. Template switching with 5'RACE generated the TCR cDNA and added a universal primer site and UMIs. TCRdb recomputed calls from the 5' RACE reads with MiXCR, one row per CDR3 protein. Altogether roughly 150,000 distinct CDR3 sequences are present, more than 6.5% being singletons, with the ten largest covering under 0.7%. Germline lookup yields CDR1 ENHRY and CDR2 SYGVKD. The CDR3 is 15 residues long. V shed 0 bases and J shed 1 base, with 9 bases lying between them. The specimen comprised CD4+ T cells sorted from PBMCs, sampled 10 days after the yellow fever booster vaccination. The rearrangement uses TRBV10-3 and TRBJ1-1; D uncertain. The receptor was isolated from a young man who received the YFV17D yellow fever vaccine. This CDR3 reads CAISESWEGNTEAFF. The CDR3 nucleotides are TGTGCCATCAGTGAGTCTTGGGAAGGGAACACTGAAGCTTTCTTT.